The clone carrying this TCR beta chain was seen more than once but under ten times. Its antigen is not identified. Clones were read by immunoSEQ multiplex PCR, and TCRdb kept only the in-frame ones, dropping some. This table has 150,000 to 200,000 clones, about four fifths appearing once. The data were obtained in a study of cytotoxic CD8 clonotypes in ibrutinib-treated CLL. Study-wide findings and caveats: An increase in clonality occurred at ibrutinib response, followed by a return toward baseline at progression.

Trimming cost V 6 bases and J 1 base, with 12 bases left between them. Germline CDR1 SQVTM, CDR2 ANQGSEA. The CDR3 runs 14 residues. The chain uses TRBV29-1 and TRBJ1-4, with D possibly TRBD1 on 5 matching bases. Source: PBMCs, taken after 12 months of ibrutinib treatment. The sequence derives from a human donor with chronic lymphocytic leukemia. This CDR3 is CSVAQGITNEKLFF. CDR3 bases: TGCAGCGTAGCTCAGGGAATAACTAATGAAAAACTGTTTTTT.